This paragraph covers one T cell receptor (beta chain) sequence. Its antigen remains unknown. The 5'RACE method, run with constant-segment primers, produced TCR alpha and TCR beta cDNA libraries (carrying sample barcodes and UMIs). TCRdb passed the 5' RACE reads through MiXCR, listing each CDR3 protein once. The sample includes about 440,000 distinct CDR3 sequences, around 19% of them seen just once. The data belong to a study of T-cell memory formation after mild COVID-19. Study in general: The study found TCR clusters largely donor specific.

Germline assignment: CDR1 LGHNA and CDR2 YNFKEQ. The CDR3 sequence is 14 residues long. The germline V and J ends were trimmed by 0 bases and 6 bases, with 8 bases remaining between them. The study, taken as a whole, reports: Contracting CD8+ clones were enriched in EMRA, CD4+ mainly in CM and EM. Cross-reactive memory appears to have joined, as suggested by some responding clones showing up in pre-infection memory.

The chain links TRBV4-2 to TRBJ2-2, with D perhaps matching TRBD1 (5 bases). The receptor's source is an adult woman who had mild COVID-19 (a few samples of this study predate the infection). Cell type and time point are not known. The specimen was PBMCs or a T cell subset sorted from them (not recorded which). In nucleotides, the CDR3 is TGTGCCAGCAGCCAAGATAGGGGTTCCGGGGAGCTGTTTTTT. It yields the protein CASSQDRGSGELFF.